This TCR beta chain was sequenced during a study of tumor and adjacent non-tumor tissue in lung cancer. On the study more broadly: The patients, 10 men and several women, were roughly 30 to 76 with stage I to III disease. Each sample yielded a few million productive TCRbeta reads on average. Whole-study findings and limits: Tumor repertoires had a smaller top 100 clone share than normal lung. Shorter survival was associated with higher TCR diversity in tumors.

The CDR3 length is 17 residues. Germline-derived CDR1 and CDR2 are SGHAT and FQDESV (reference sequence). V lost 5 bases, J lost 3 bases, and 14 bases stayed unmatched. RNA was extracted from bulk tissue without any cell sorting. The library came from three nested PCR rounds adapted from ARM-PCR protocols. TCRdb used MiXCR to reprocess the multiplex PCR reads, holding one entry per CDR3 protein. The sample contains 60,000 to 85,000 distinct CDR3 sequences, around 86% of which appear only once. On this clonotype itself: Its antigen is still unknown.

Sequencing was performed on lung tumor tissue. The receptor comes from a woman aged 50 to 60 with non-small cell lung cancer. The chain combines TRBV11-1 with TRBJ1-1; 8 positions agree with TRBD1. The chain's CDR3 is CASSRIAGQGVDTEAFF. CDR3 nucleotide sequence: TGTGCCAGCAGCAGAATAGCTGGACAGGGAGTCGACACTGAAGCTTTCTTT.